This T cell receptor beta chain originates from a study of shared clonotypes between healthy human individuals. General study results and limits: Estimated richness values were generally larger in naive subsets than in memory subsets. Generation probabilities of non-shared clonotypes were lower (relative to those shared by all four donors).

Clones were sequenced by immunoSEQ multiplex PCR, and TCRdb holds only the in-frame ones, with some missing. The table has some 1,400,000 clones, roughly 97% seen once. A word on this clone: What it recognizes is unknown.

Per germline, CDR1 SQVTM and CDR2 ANQGSEA. The V and J ends lost 3 bases and 2 bases respectively, with 10 bases between them. The CDR3 runs 14 residues. This TCR derives from a man younger than 45 in good health. Material: naive CD4+ T cells sorted from blood. Subset here: CD45RA+ positively selected. This rearrangement joins TRBV29-1 to TRBJ2-2; D possibly matches TRBD1 or TRBD2 (5 bases each). CDR3 loop: CSVDSRDNTGELFF. DNA for the CDR3: TGCAGCGTTGATTCTCGGGACAACACCGGGGAGCTGTTTTTT.